This is a list of T cell receptor beta chains from one sample in a study of chemoradiotherapy in HPV16-positive cancers. Repertoires were generated with immunoSEQ multiplex PCR, while TCRdb's copy carries only in-frame clones and drops some. The sample holds about 17,000 clones; more than 90% are singletons and the top ten take approximately 14%. Material: blood, obtained from a patient who underwent chemoradiotherapy. The receptors shown here come from a human donor with HPV-associated anogenital cancer. The CDR3 runs from the conserved cysteine through the conserved F or W. A D gene is named only where the DNA matches it firmly. Clone size is not always given. Where it is, it says once, few, many or a class for expanded clones.

CDR3nt	CDR3aa	abundance	d_gene	v_gene	j_gene
TGTGCCAGCAGCTTAGGTGGGTTCTCCGCCTTC	CASSLGGFSAF	once	.	TRBV11-2	TRBJ1-2
TGTGCCAGTAGTCCATTAGGGACTAGCGGAACCTACGAGCAGTACTTC	CASSPLGTSGTYEQYF	.	TRBD2	TRBV19	TRBJ2-7
TGTGCCTTTCAGGGGTTAACAGATACGCAGTATTTT	CAFQGLTDTQYF	.	.	TRBV30	TRBJ2-3
TGCAGCGTTGATCCAGGGAATCGCTATGGCTACACCTTC	CSVDPGNRYGYTF	.	.	TRBV29-1	TRBJ1-2
TGTGCCTGGAGGTTCCTAGGGGGTACAGAAGCTTTCTTT	CAWRFLGGTEAFF	once	.	TRBV30	TRBJ1-1
TGTGCCAGCAGTCACACATGGGACACTGAAGCTTTCTTT	CASSHTWDTEAFF	.	.	TRBV27	TRBJ1-1
TGTGCCAGCAGCCCAAAGCTAGCGGGGAGGTTAGCACGGGATACGCAGTATTTT	CASSPKLAGRLARDTQYF	.	TRBD2	TRBV7-8	TRBJ2-3
TGTGCCAGCAGTGTCGGACAGAACACTGAAGCTTTCTTT	CASSVGQNTEAFF	.	.	TRBV2	TRBJ1-1
TGCGCCAGCAGTGAGTCGAGAGTGAACACTGAAGCTTTCTTT	CASSESRVNTEAFF	.	.	TRBV10-1	TRBJ1-1
TGTGCCAGCAGCTTGTCGGGACAGGGGACCCACGAGCAGTACTTC	CASSLSGQGTHEQYF	once	TRBD1	TRBV5-6	TRBJ2-7
TGTGCCTGGAGTCCTCAGCGGGGGGGCAGCGAGCAGTACTTC	CAWSPQRGGSEQYF	.	TRBD2	TRBV30	TRBJ2-7
TGTGCCAGTAACGGGCCGGGTCTTCAGCCCCAGCATTTT	CASNGPGLQPQHF	.	.	TRBV19	TRBJ1-5
TGTGCCAGCAGCTTCTACGACAGGAACTTCAGCTCCTATAATTCACCCCTCCACTTT	CASSFYDRNFSSYNSPLHF	.	.	TRBV7-2	TRBJ1-6
TGTGCCAGCTCACCAACGTCAGGGGATGGGCCGATGGGCTACACCTTC	CASSPTSGDGPMGYTF	.	.	TRBV18	TRBJ1-2
TGTGCCAGCAGACAAGGGGGGTTCCATTTAGAAACCTACAATGAGCAGTTCTTC	CASRQGGFHLETYNEQFF	.	.	TRBV2	TRBJ2-1
TGCGCCAGCAGCTTGGAGGGGGGCCAATCAGATACGCAGTATTTT	CASSLEGGQSDTQYF	.	.	TRBV5-1	TRBJ2-3
TGTGCCAGCAGTGAGTCTAGCGGGGGGGCCCGGGAGACCCAGTACTTC	CASSESSGGARETQYF	.	TRBD2	TRBV2	TRBJ2-5
TGTGCCAGCAGCTTATCACAGGGGCCCTATGGCTACACCTTC	CASSLSQGPYGYTF	.	TRBD1	TRBV7-2	TRBJ1-2
TGTGCCAGCAGTTCCCCAGGGGTGGGGGCCAACGTCCTGACTTTC	CASSSPGVGANVLTF	.	.	TRBV27	TRBJ2-6
TGTGCCAGTCGGGGGTTTGAGCAGTTCTTC	CASRGFEQFF	.	.	TRBV7-2	TRBJ2-1
TGCGCCAGCAGCCCGGGACTAGCGGGGGGGTCCGCAGATACGCAGTATTTT	CASSPGLAGGSADTQYF	.	TRBD2	TRBV5-1	TRBJ2-3
TGCGCCAGCCGGGACCAACTGTACAATGAGCAGTTCTTC	CASRDQLYNEQFF	.	.	TRBV5-1	TRBJ2-1
TGTGCCAGCAGCGTAGTGGTAAGGGACAGGGGTCCTCGGAGGTGTGAAGCTTTCTTT	CASSVVVRDRGPRRCEAFF	.	TRBD1	TRBV9	TRBJ1-1
TGTGCCAGCAGAGGTCGGGGGCAGTTCTTC	CASRGRGQFF	.	.	TRBV2	TRBJ2-1
TGCGCCAGCACCCAATCCGGGACAGGGGGGACTGAAGCTTTCTTT	CASTQSGTGGTEAFF	.	TRBD1	TRBV5-1	TRBJ1-1
TGTGCCAGCAGTGAAATAAATGAGGACAGACGAAGGACTGAAGCTTTCTTT	CASSEINEDRRRTEAFF	.	.	TRBV6-1	TRBJ1-1
TGTGCCTGGAGGTTTACAGGGGCGAACTATGGCTACACCTTC	CAWRFTGANYGYTF	.	TRBD1	TRBV30	TRBJ1-2
TGTGCCAGCAGCTTAGTTTCGGCTAGCTCCCATTGGCAGACCTACGAGCAGTACTTC	CASSLVSASSHWQTYEQYF	.	.	TRBV7-4	TRBJ2-7
TGCGCCAGCAGCTCCCAGGGACAGGGGGCAACTGAAGCTTTCTTT	CASSSQGQGATEAFF	.	TRBD1	TRBV5-1	TRBJ1-1
TGTGCCAGCAGTGAGAGGGGCAGGGGGCCCACAGATACGCAGTATTTT	CASSERGRGPTDTQYF	.	TRBD1	TRBV25-1	TRBJ2-3
TGCGCCAGCAGCTTGATCGCCAGAACTACTGAAGCTTTCTTT	CASSLIARTTEAFF	.	.	TRBV5-1	TRBJ1-1
TGTGCCAGCCTAGATCGGGAGGGATACAACATTCAGTACTTC	CASLDREGYNIQYF	few	TRBD2	TRBV5-4	TRBJ2-4
TGTGCCAGCAGCTCCGGACTAGCGGGGTCGGGAGTAACAGATACGCAGTATTTT	CASSSGLAGSGVTDTQYF	once	TRBD2	TRBV7-6	TRBJ2-3
TGTGCCAGCAGCGTGGGGACAGGGACGGGGGAGACCCAGTACTTC	CASSVGTGTGETQYF	.	TRBD1	TRBV9	TRBJ2-5
TGCGCCAGCAGCTTGGCCGGGCTCCCACAAGAGACCCAGTACTTC	CASSLAGLPQETQYF	.	.	TRBV5-1	TRBJ2-5
TGTGCAAGTCGCTTAAATTTTGGTGGGGGTGAACAAGAGACCCAGTACTTC	CASRLNFGGGEQETQYF	.	.	TRBV12-2	TRBJ2-5
TGTGCCAGCAGCCCCACCCTGGGTGAGCAGTTCTTC	CASSPTLGEQFF	.	.	TRBV7-9	TRBJ2-1
TGCGCCAGCAGCCTGGACGGCGGGGGGGTGACAGATACGCAGTATTTT	CASSLDGGGVTDTQYF	.	TRBD2	TRBV5-1	TRBJ2-3
TGTGCCAGCAGTGAAGGAGGAGGACAGGGGGAGTTAGGCTACACCTTC	CASSEGGGQGELGYTF	.	TRBD1	TRBV6-1	TRBJ1-2
TGTGCCAGCAGCCCTACCGGGACTAGGGGGGGCACAGATACGCAGTATTTT	CASSPTGTRGGTDTQYF	.	TRBD2	TRBV27	TRBJ2-3
TGTGCCAGCAGCCAAGAAAGAGGAGGGGGCACTGAAGCTTTCTTT	CASSQERGGGTEAFF	few	.	TRBV4-2	TRBJ1-1
TGCGCCAGCAGCCAAGGGGTTCTGGCAGGGGAAGGAAACACCATATATTTT	CASSQGVLAGEGNTIYF	.	.	TRBV4-1	TRBJ1-3
TGTGCCAGTAGTTCCCTAGGCGGGACACCGCCGATCTTC	CASSSLGGTPPIF	.	.	TRBV19	TRBJ2-1
TGCGCCAGCAGCCTAAAGGACCTGAACACTGAAGCTTTCTTT	CASSLKDLNTEAFF	.	.	TRBV5-1	TRBJ1-1
TGTGCCTGGAAGTTACATGAGCAGTTCTTC	CAWKLHEQFF	.	.	TRBV30	TRBJ2-1
TGCGCCAGCAGCTTGGCCGCCAAAGTCGGGAGCACTGAAGCTTTCTTT	CASSLAAKVGSTEAFF	.	.	TRBV5-1	TRBJ1-1
TGTGCCAGTAACTCGGGACCCTCTGGAAACACCATATATTTT	CASNSGPSGNTIYF	.	.	TRBV19	TRBJ1-3
TGTGCCAGCAGTGCAGGGGGCAGTAATTCACCCCTCCACTTT	CASSAGGSNSPLHF	.	TRBD1	TRBV2	TRBJ1-6
TGTGCCAGCAGCGAAAGGGACAGTTATAATTCACCCCTCCACTTT	CASSERDSYNSPLHF	.	TRBD1	TRBV9	TRBJ1-6
TGTGCCAGCAGCGGTACGCTTCCGAGCGGGCCACCCCCCGGGGAGCTGTTTTTT	CASSGTLPSGPPPGELFF	.	.	TRBV7-9	TRBJ2-2
TGTGCCAGTAGTATAGCTGGGGATTTAGGCGGCTACACCTTC	CASSIAGDLGGYTF	.	.	TRBV19	TRBJ1-2
TGTGCCAGCAGTTTAGGAGGGTTTGGGGCTTTGTCCCAAGCTTTCTTT	CASSLGGFGALSQAFF	.	.	TRBV27	TRBJ1-1
TGTGCCAGCAGCCCGGGACAGGGCTATGGCTACACCTTC	CASSPGQGYGYTF	.	TRBD1	TRBV11-2	TRBJ1-2
TGTGCCAGCAGTGGATTTGTAGGGCAGTCCTATGGCTACACCTTC	CASSGFVGQSYGYTF	.	.	TRBV2	TRBJ1-2